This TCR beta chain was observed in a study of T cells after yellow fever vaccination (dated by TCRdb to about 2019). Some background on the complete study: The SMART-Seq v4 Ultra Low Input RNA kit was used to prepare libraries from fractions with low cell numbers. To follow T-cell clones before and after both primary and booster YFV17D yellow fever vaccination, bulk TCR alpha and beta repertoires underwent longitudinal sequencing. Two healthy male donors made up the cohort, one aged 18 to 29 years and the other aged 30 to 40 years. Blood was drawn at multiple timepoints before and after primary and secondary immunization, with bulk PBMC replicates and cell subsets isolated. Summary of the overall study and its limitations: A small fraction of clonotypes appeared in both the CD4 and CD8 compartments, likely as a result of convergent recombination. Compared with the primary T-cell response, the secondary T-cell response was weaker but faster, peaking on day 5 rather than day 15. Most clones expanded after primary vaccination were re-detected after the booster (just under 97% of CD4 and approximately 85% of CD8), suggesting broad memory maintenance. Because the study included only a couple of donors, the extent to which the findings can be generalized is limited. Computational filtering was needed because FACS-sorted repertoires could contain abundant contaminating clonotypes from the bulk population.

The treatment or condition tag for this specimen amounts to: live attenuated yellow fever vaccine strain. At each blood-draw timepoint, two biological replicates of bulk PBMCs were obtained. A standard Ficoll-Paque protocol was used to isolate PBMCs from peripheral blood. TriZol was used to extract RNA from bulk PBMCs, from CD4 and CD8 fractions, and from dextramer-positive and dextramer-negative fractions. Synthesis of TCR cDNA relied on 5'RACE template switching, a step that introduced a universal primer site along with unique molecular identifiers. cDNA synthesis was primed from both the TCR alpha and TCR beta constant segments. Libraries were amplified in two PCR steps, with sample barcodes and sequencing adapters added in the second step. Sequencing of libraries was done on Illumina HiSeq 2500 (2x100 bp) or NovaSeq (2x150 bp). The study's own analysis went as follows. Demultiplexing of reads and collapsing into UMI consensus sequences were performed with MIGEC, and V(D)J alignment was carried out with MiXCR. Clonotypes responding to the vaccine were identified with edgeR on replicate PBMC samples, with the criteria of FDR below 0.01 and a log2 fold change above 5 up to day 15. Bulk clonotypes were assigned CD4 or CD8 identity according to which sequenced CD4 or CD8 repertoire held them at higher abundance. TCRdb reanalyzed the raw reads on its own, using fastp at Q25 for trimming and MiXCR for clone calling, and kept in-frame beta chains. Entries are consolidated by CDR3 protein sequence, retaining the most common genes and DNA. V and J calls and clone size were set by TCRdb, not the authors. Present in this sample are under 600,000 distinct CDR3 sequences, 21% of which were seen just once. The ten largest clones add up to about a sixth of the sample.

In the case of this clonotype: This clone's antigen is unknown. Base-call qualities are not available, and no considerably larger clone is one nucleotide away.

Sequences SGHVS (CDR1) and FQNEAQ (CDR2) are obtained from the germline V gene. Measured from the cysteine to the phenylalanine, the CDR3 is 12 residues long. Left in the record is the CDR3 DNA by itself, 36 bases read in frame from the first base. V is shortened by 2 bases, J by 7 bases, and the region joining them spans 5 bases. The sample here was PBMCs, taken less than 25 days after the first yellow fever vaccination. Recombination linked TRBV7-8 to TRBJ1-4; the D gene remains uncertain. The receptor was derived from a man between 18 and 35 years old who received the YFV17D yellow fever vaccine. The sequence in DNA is TGTGCCAGCAGCTTACCTGGTGAAAAACTGTTTTTT. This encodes CASSLPGEKLFF.